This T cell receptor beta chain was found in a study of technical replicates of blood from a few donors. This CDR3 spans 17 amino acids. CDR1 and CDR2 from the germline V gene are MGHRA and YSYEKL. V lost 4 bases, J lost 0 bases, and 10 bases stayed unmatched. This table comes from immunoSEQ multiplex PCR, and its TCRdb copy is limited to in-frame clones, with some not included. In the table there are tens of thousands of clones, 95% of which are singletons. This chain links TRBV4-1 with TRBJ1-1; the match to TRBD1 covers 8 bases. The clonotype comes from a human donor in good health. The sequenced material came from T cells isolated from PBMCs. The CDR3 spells CASSPRTGSLLNTEAFF. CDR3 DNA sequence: TGCGCCAGCAGCCCCCGGACAGGGTCCTTACTGAACACTGAAGCTTTCTTT.